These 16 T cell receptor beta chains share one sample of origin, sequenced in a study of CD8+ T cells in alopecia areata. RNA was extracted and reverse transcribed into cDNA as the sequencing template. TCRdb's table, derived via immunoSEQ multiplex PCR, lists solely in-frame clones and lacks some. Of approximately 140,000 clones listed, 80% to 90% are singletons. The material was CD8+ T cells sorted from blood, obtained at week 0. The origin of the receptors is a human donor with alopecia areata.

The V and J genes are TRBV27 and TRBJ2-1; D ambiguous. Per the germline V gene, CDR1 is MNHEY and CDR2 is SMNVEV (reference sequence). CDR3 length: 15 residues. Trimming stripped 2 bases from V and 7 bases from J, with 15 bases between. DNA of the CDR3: TGTGCCAGCAGTTTAGCCGTGGGGTTTTCGAATGAGCAGTTCTTC. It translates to CASSLAVGFSNEQFF.

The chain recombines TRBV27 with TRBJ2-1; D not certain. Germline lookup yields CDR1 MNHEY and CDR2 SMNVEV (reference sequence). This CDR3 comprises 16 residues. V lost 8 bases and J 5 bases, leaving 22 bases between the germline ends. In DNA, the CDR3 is TGTGCCAGCTCCCCCAGTAGGGTTTTCAAGAACAATGAGCAGTTCTTC. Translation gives CASSPSRVFKNNEQFF.

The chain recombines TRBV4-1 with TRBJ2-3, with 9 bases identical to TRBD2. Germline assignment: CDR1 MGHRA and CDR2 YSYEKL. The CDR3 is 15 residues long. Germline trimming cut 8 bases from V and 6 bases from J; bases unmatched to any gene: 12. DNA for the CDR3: TGCGCCAGCCGAAATATAGCGGGAGCATCGGATACGCAGTATTTT. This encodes CASRNIAGASDTQYF.

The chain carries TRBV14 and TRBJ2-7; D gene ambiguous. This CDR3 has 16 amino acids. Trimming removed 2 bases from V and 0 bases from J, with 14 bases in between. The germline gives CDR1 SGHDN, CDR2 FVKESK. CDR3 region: CASSQLDVTSSYEQYF. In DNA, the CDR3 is TGTGCCAGCAGCCAACTGGACGTCACAAGCTCCTACGAGCAGTACTTC.

The CDR3 bases are TGTGCCAGCAGCTTAGATATCTCGGAGGGGGCGTTCTACAATGAGCAGTTCTTC. This codes for CASSLDISEGAFYNEQFF. This chain links TRBV11-2 with TRBJ2-1; a weak D match, TRBD1 (7 bases). This CDR3 contains 18 residues. Germline loops: CDR1 SGHAT, CDR2 FQNNGV. Trimming pared 0 bases from V and 3 bases from J, leaving 18 bases between.

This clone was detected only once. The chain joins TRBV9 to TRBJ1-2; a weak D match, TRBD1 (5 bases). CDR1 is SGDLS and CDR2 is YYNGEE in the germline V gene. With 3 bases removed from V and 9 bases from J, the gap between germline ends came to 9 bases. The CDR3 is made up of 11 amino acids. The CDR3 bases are TGTGCCAGCAGCGCCGGGGGGAGCTACACCTTC. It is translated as CASSAGGSYTF. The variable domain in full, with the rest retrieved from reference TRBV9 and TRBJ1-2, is DSGVTQTPKHLITATGQRVTLRCSPRSGDLSVYWYQQSLDQGLQFLIQYYNGEERAKGNILERFSAQQFPDLHSELNLSSLELGDSALYFCASSAGGSYTFGSGTRLTVV.

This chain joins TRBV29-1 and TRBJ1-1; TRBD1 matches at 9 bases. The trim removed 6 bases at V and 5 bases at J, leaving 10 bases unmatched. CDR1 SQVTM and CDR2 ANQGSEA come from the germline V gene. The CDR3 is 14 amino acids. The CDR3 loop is CSVGGFGQGTEAFF. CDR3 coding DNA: TGCAGCGTCGGGGGTTTTGGACAGGGGACTGAAGCTTTCTTT. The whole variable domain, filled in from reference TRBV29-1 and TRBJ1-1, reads SAVISQKPSRDICQRGTSLTIQCQVDSQVTMMFWYRQQPGQSLTLIATANQGSEATYESGFVIDKFPISRPNLTFSTLTVSNMSPEDSSIYLCSVGGFGQGTEAFFGQGTRLTVV.

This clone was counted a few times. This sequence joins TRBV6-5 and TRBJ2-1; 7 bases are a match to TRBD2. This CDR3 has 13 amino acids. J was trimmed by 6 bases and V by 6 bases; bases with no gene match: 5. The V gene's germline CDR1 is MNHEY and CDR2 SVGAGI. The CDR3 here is CASRELASNEQFF. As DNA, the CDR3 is TGTGCCAGCAGGGAACTAGCGTCCAATGAGCAGTTCTTC.

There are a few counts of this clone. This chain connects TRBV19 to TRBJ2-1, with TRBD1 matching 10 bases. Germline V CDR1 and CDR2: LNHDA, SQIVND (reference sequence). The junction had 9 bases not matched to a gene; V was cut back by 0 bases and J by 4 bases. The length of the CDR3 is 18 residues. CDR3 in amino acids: CASSIETGQGPPYNEQFF. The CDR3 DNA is TGTGCCAGTAGTATAGAGACGGGACAGGGGCCCCCTTACAATGAGCAGTTCTTC.

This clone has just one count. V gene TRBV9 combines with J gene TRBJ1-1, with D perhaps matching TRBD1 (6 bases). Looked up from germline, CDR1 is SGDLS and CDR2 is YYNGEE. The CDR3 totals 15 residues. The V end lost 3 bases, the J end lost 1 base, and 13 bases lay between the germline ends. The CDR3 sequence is CASSAPTGANTEAFF. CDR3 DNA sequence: TGTGCCAGCAGCGCCCCGACAGGAGCGAACACTGAAGCTTTCTTT.

The CDR3 region is CASSSTGTAQETQYF. The CDR3 DNA is TGTGCCAGCAGCTCGACCGGGACAGCCCAAGAGACCCAGTACTTC. The chain uses TRBV5-6 and TRBJ2-5, with 7 bases identical to TRBD1. The CDR3 is made up of 15 amino acids. The V segment lost 3 bases and the J segment 1 base; nucleotides outside the gene matches: 6. CDR1 is SGHDT, CDR2 YYEEEE, per germline.

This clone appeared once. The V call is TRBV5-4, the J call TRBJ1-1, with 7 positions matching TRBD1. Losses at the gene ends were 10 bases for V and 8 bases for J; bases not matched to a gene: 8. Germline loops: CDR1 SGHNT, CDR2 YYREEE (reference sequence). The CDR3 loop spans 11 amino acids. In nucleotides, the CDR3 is TGTGCCGCAGGGGGGCCACCCGAAGCTTTCTTT. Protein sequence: CAAGGPPEAFF.

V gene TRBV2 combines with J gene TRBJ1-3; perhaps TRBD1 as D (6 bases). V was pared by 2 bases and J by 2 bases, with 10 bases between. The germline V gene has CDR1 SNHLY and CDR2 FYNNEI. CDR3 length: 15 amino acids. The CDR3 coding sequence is TGTGCCAGCAGTGAAATGCAGGGGACTGGAAACACCATATATTTT. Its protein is CASSEMQGTGNTIYF.

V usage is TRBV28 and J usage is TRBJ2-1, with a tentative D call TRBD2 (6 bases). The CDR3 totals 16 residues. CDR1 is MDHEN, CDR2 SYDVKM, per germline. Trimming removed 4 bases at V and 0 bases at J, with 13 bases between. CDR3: CASSSIGGDSYNEQFF. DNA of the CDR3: TGTGCCAGCAGTTCAATTGGCGGGGACTCCTACAATGAGCAGTTCTTC.

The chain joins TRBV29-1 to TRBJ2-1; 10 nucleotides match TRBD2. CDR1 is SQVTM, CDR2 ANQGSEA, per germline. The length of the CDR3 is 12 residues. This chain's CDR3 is CSKREGANEQFF. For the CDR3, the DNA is TGCAGTAAGCGGGAGGGAGCCAATGAGCAGTTCTTC.

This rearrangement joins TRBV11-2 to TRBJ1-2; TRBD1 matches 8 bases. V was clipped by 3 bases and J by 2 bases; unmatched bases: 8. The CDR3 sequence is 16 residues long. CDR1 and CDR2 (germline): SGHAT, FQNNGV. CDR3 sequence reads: CASSFAGGSLNYGYTF. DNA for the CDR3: TGTGCCAGCAGCTTTGCAGGGGGCTCTCTGAACTATGGCTACACCTTC.